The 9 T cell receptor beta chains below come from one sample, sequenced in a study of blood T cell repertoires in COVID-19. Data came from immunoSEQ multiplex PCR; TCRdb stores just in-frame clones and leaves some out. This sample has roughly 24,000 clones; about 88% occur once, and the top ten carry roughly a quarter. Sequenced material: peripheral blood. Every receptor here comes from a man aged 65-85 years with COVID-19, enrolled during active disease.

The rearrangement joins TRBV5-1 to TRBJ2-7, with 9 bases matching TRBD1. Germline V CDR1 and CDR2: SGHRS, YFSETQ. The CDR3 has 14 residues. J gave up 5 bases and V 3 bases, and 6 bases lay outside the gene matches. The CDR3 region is CASSSNRGRDEQYF. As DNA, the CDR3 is TGCGCCAGCAGCTCGAACAGGGGGCGCGACGAGCAGTACTTC.

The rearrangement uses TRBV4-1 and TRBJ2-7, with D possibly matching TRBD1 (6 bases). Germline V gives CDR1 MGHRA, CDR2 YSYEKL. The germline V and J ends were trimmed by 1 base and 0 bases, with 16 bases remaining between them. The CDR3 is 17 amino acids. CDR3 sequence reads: CASSQVRLRDNSYEQYF. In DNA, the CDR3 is TGCGCCAGCAGCCAAGTTAGGCTACGGGACAACTCCTACGAGCAGTACTTC.

In DNA form, the CDR3 reads TGTGCCAGCAGCTTACAGTTTCATGGCTACACCTTC. It encodes CASSLQFHGYTF. The gene calls are TRBV7-9 and TRBJ1-2; D gene unclear. The CDR3 extends over 12 amino acids. Per the germline V gene, CDR1 is SEHNR and CDR2 is FQNEAQ (reference sequence). Trimming took off 2 bases at V and 6 bases at J, with 7 bases between the two ends.

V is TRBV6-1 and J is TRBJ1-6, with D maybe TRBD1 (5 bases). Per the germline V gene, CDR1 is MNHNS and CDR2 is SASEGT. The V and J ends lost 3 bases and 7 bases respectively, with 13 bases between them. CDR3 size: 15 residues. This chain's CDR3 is CASSEGPHQNSPLHF. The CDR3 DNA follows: TGTGCCAGCAGTGAGGGGCCGCACCAGAATTCACCCCTCCACTTT.

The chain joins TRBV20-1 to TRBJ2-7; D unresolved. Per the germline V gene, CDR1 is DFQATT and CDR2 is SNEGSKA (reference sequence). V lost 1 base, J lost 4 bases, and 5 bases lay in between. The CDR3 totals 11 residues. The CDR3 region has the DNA TGCAGTGCTAGAGTAACATACGAGCAGTACTTC. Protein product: CSARVTYEQYF.

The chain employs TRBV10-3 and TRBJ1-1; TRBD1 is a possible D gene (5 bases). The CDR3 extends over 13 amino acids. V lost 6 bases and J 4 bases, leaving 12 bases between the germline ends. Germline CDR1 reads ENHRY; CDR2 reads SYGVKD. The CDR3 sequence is CAIRFRAATEAFF. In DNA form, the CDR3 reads TGTGCCATCAGGTTCAGGGCGGCCACTGAAGCTTTCTTT.

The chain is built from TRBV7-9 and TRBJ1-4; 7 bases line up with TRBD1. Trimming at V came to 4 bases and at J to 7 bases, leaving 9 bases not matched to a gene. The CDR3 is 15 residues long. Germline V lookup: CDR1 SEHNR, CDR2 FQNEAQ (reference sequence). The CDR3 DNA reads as TGTGCCAGCAGCTCCTACAGGGGAACGGTTGAAAAACTGTTTTTT. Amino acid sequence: CASSSYRGTVEKLFF.

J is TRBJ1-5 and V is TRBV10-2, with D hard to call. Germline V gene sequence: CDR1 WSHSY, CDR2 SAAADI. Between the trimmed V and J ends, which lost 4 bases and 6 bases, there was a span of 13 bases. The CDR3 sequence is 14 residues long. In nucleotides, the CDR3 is TGCGCCAGCAGTGGTCGGGAGATGAGTCAGCCCCAGCATTTT. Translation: CASSGREMSQPQHF.

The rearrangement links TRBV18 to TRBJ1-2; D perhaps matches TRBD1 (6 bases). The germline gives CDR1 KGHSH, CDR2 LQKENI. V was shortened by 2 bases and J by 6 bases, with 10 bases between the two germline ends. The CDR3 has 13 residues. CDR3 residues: CASSPGGANGYTF. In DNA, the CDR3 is TGTGCCAGCTCACCAGGGGGGGCAAATGGCTACACCTTC.